A single sample gave rise to the 28 T cell receptor beta chains below, sequenced in a study of blood T cell repertoires in COVID-19. Repertoires were generated with immunoSEQ multiplex PCR, while TCRdb's copy carries only in-frame clones and drops some. This repertoire shows 200,000 to 250,000 clones, 70% to 90% found once; its top ten account for around 9%. The sequenced sample consisted of PBMCs or T cells enriched from blood (not recorded which). The receptors here all came from a man aged 35 to 55 who had recovered from COVID-19.

The chain links TRBV6-5 to TRBJ1-1; D might be TRBD1 (5 bases). Germline V CDR1 and CDR2: MNHEY, SVGAGI. This CDR3 spans 15 amino acids. The V and J ends lost 6 bases and 4 bases respectively, with 18 bases between them. In nucleotides, the CDR3 is TGTGCCAGCAGCTCCGTACAGGCCCCGAGCACTGAAGCTTTCTTT. It codes for CASSSVQAPSTEAFF.

The chain combines TRBV6-5 with TRBJ1-2; 8 bases line up with TRBD1. The CDR3 loop spans 14 amino acids. Losses at the gene ends were 5 bases for V and 3 bases for J; bases not matched to a gene: 5. In germline, CDR1 is MNHEY, CDR2 SVGAGI. CDR3 amino acids: CASSPLTGDYGYTF. The CDR3 nucleotides read TGTGCCAGCAGTCCGCTGACAGGGGACTATGGCTACACCTTC.

The rearrangement uses TRBV7-6 and TRBJ2-1; the D gene is possibly TRBD2 (6 bases). CDR3 length: 14 residues. Trimming pared 1 base from V and 6 bases from J, leaving 10 bases between. The germline V gene encodes CDR1 SGHVS and CDR2 FNYEAQ. Here the CDR3 DNA reads TGTGCCAGCAGCTTAGTGTCGGGACTCAATGAGCAGTTCTTC. It translates to CASSLVSGLNEQFF.

This clone was seen a few times. This rearrangement joins TRBV5-1 to TRBJ2-7, with 11 bases matching TRBD2. CDR1 SGHRS and CDR2 YFSETQ come from the germline V gene. V was clipped by 0 bases and J by 4 bases; unmatched bases: 3. CDR3 length: 15 amino acids. The chain's CDR3 is CASSLDTSGRYEQYF. CDR3 nucleotides: TGCGCCAGCAGCTTGGATACTAGCGGGAGATACGAGCAGTACTTC.

CDR3 loop: CASSLRTKSYEQYF. CDR3 DNA: TGTGCCAGCAGCTTAAGGACTAAGTCCTACGAGCAGTACTTC. The rearrangement links TRBV7-8 to TRBJ2-7; D possibly corresponds to TRBD2 (6 bases). This CDR3 comprises 14 residues. The germline V gene encodes CDR1 SGHVS and CDR2 FQNEAQ. V lost 2 bases and J lost 1, with 9 bases in between.

The chain links TRBV5-1 to TRBJ2-1; 11 nucleotides align to TRBD2. This CDR3 is 17 amino acids long. The V segment lost 4 bases and the J segment 6 bases; nucleotides outside the gene matches: 12. The germline V gene encodes CDR1 SGHRS and CDR2 YFSETQ. The CDR3 reads CASSLPPLAGGLNEQFF. The CDR3 bases are TGCGCCAGCAGCCTGCCCCCTCTAGCGGGAGGCCTCAATGAGCAGTTCTTC.

The chain uses TRBV7-9 and TRBJ1-2; D is perhaps TRBD1 (5 bases). CDR1 and CDR2 from the germline V gene are SEHNR and FQNEAQ (reference sequence). The V end was cut by 1 base, the J end by 4 bases, with 10 bases between. The CDR3 is made up of 14 amino acids. CDR3 nucleotides: TGTGCCAGCAGCTTAGTGGGGCAGATCTATGGCTACACCTTC. Amino acids: CASSLVGQIYGYTF.

The chain employs TRBV7-8 and TRBJ2-5, with TRBD1 matching 10 bases. Trimming removed 2 bases from V and 6 bases from J; junction bases left unmatched: 6. The CDR3 loop spans 15 amino acids. Germline V gene lookup returns CDR1 SGHVS and CDR2 FQNEAQ. Written as DNA, the CDR3 is TGTGCCAGCAGCTTACCGACAGGGGGCGCGAAGACCCAGTACTTC. Amino acids: CASSLPTGGAKTQYF.

V gene TRBV6-5 combines with J gene TRBJ1-5, with 7 bases identical to TRBD1. This CDR3 is built from 15 residues. Losses at the gene ends were 4 bases for V and 5 bases for J; bases not matched to a gene: 8. Germline CDR1 and CDR2: MNHEY and SVGAGI. The CDR3: CASSFTGTEDQPQHF. The CDR3 DNA reads TGTGCCAGCAGTTTTACCGGGACAGAAGATCAGCCCCAGCATTTT.

In its sample, this clone is large. The rearrangement joins TRBV3-1 (or the pseudogene TRBV3-2) to TRBJ1-1; no definite D call. CDR1 and CDR2 (germline): LGHDT, YNNKEL (reference sequence). The CDR3 extends over 15 amino acids. V was cut by 0 bases and J by 0 bases, with 8 bases left in between. CDR3 DNA: TGTGCCAGCAGCCAAGATACCGGGGTGAACACTGAAGCTTTCTTT. Translating it yields CASSQDTGVNTEAFF.

The genes are TRBV30 and TRBJ2-3, with D perhaps matching TRBD2 (5 bases). Trimming cost V 3 bases and J 2 bases, with 12 bases left between them. Germline V gives CDR1 GTSNPN, CDR2 SVGIG (reference sequence). There are 14 residues in the CDR3. The DNA of the CDR3 is TGTGCCTGGAGGCGACTACAGTACACAGATACGCAGTATTTT. Protein: CAWRRLQYTDTQYF.

This clone was observed a few times. This chain links TRBV3-1 (or the pseudogene TRBV3-2) with TRBJ2-3, with 14 bases matching TRBD2. With V trimmed by 1 base and J by 7 bases, 16 bases remained unmatched. The CDR3 covers 20 residues. CDR1 and CDR2 (germline): LGHDT, YNNKEL (reference sequence). CDR3 nucleotides: TGTGCCAGCAGCCAAGTACGACCGGGACTAGCGGGAGTGGGGAGATATACGCAGTATTTT. Protein product: CASSQVRPGLAGVGRYTQYF.

The chain recombines TRBV19 with TRBJ1-1; D is unclear. The germline V gene has CDR1 LNHDA and CDR2 SQIVND (reference sequence). The CDR3 is 15 residues long. Trimming shortened V by 1 base and J by 2 bases, and 11 bases separated the two germline ends. CDR3 DNA sequence: TGTGCCAGTAGTATAGTACAGACGAGAAACACTGAAGCTTTCTTT. This translates into CASSIVQTRNTEAFF. The whole variable domain, filled in from reference TRBV19 and TRBJ1-1, reads DGGITQSPKYLFRKEGQNVTLSCEQNLNHDAMYWYRQDPGQGLRLIYYSQIVNDFQKGDIAEGYSVSREKKESFPLTVTSAQKNPTAFYLCASSIVQTRNTEAFFGQGTRLTVV.

The gene calls are TRBV19 and TRBJ2-7; D call uncertain. V was trimmed by 5 bases and J by 2 bases, leaving 4 bases between them. Germline values: CDR1 LNHDA, CDR2 SQIVND (reference sequence). This CDR3 region has 11 residues. In DNA, the CDR3 is TGTGCCAGTAGTCGAGCCTACGAGCAGTACTTC. This encodes CASSRAYEQYF.

This clone was detected once. This rearrangement joins TRBV11-2 to TRBJ2-2, with 8 bases lining up with TRBD1. V dropped 0 bases and J dropped 5; count of bases not matched to a gene: 5. There are 16 residues in the CDR3. CDR1 SGHAT and CDR2 FQNNGV come from the germline V gene. CDR3 nucleotide sequence: TGTGCCAGCAGCTTAGAGACAGGGGCTTGGACCGGGGAGCTGTTTTTT. Translated, it gives CASSLETGAWTGELFF.

V gene TRBV9 combines with J gene TRBJ2-1; 7 bases agree with TRBD1. Germline V gives CDR1 SGDLS, CDR2 YYNGEE. CDR3 length equals 14 residues. V trimming: 3 bases; J trimming: 6 bases; junction bases outside the gene matches: 6. The CDR3 reads CASSDDRASNEQFF. The DNA for the CDR3 is TGTGCCAGCAGCGACGACAGGGCGAGCAATGAGCAGTTCTTC. The full variable domain, rest sourced from reference TRBV9 and TRBJ2-1, is DSGVTQTPKHLITATGQRVTLRCSPRSGDLSVYWYQQSLDQGLQFLIQYYNGEERAKGNILERFSAQQFPDLHSELNLSSLELGDSALYFCASSDDRASNEQFFGPGTRLTVL.

This CDR3 reads CASSPFKGAGANVLTF. The CDR3 nucleotides are TGTGCCAGCTCACCCTTTAAGGGAGCTGGGGCCAACGTCCTGACTTTC. V is TRBV18 and J is TRBJ2-6; D possibly corresponds to TRBD2 (5 bases). This CDR3 is 16 amino acids long. The V and J ends lost 3 bases and 2 bases respectively, with 11 bases between them. CDR1 and CDR2 (germline): KGHSH, LQKENI.

The V gene is TRBV18, the J gene TRBJ1-1, with TRBD1 matching 7 bases. The CDR3 is 17 amino acids. Germline V gene lookup returns CDR1 KGHSH and CDR2 LQKENI. Trimming removed 2 bases from V and 5 bases from J; junction bases left unmatched: 14. The CDR3 nucleotides read TGTGCCAGCTCACCAACTCCCCGGGACACAGGGGTGACTGAAGCTTTCTTT. Protein product: CASSPTPRDTGVTEAFF.

The chain employs TRBV5-1 and TRBJ1-1; no definite D call. This CDR3 is 14 amino acids long. From germline, CDR1 is SGHRS and CDR2 YFSETQ. V was pared by 3 bases and J by 1 base, with 10 bases between. As DNA, the CDR3 is TGCGCCAGCAGCTCCGAGGTGAGGAACACTGAAGCTTTCTTT. This translates into CASSSEVRNTEAFF.

In this sample, this clone turned up once. The rearrangement uses TRBV2 and TRBJ2-7; 7 bases line up with TRBD1. There are 14 residues in the CDR3. Germline V gene sequence: CDR1 SNHLY, CDR2 FYNNEI. The ends lost 7 bases at V and 5 bases at J; junction bases unmatched: 11. The CDR3 nucleotides read TGTGCCAGCAAGACCGACAGGGTGGTGAACGAGCAGTACTTC. As protein: CASKTDRVVNEQYF. Full variable domain (rest looked up from reference TRBV2 and TRBJ2-7): EPEVTQTPSHQVTQMGQEVILRCVPISNHLYFYWYRQILGQKVEFLVSFYNNEISEKSEIFDDQFSVERPDGSNFTLKIRSTKLEDSAMYFCASKTDRVVNEQYFGPGTRLTVT.

The genes are TRBV19 and TRBJ1-5, with a weak D call TRBD1 (5 bases). The V end was cut by 2 bases, the J end by 4 bases, with 9 bases between. Germline assignment: CDR1 LNHDA and CDR2 SQIVND (reference sequence). CDR3 length: 14 residues. CDR3 region: CASSISTDNQPQHF. The DNA of the CDR3 is TGTGCCAGTAGTATATCGACAGATAATCAGCCCCAGCATTTT.

The chain links TRBV2 to TRBJ1-1; D might be TRBD1 (6 bases). Germline V gene data show CDR1 as SNHLY and CDR2 as FYNNEI. The CDR3 runs 14 residues. V was pared by 4 bases and J by 1 base, with 10 bases between. The CDR3 reads CASSVGTKNTEAFF. The CDR3 DNA reads as TGTGCCAGCAGTGTAGGGACAAAGAACACTGAAGCTTTCTTT.

The chain couples TRBV30 to TRBJ1-1; a possible D gene is TRBD1 (6 bases). Germline V lookup: CDR1 GTSNPN, CDR2 SVGIG (reference sequence). Deletions cut 3 bases from V and 9 bases from J, with 14 bases between. The CDR3 contains 12 residues. The CDR3 sequence is CAWSRQASQAFF. CDR3 sequence (DNA): TGTGCCTGGAGCAGACAGGCCTCCCAAGCTTTCTTT.

This clone showed up just once. The gene calls are TRBV28 and TRBJ1-2, with TRBD1 matching 7 bases. This CDR3 comprises 15 residues. V was clipped by 5 bases and J by 8 bases; unmatched bases: 14. CDR1 is MDHEN and CDR2 is SYDVKM in the germline V gene. The CDR3 region has the DNA TGTGCCAGCAGTGTATTACAGGGGAATGTAAGCGGCTACACCTTC. This gives the protein CASSVLQGNVSGYTF.

This clone was counted once. The rearrangement joins TRBV6-5 to TRBJ2-7; 8 bases align to TRBD2. Germline CDR1 reads MNHEY; CDR2 reads SVGAGI. The junction had 5 bases not matched to a gene; V was cut back by 7 bases and J by 3 bases. The CDR3 loop spans 13 amino acids. The DNA for the CDR3 is TGTGCCAGCACGCGACGGGAGGGCTACGAGCAGTACTTC. Protein product: CASTRREGYEQYF.

J is TRBJ1-5 and V is TRBV19, with D possibly TRBD1 on 5 matching bases. Germline CDR1 LNHDA, CDR2 SQIVND (reference sequence). V was pared by 3 bases and J by 3 bases, with 18 bases between. The CDR3 runs to 17 residues. CDR3 in amino acids: CASSMGSRGSVNQPQHF. CDR3 nucleotide sequence: TGTGCCAGTAGTATGGGCAGTCGGGGGTCGGTCAATCAGCCCCAGCATTTT.

This chain links TRBV6-5 with TRBJ2-7; 13 positions match TRBD2. V gave up 7 bases and J gave up 4 bases; unmatched junction bases: 4. CDR3 length equals 14 residues. Per the germline V gene, CDR1 is MNHEY and CDR2 is SVGAGI. The chain's CDR3 is CASIWTSGGYEQYF. CDR3 DNA sequence: TGTGCCAGCATCTGGACTAGCGGGGGTTACGAGCAGTACTTC.

This rearrangement joins TRBV7-6 to TRBJ2-1; perhaps TRBD1 as D (5 bases). This CDR3 comprises 14 residues. V lost 5 bases to trimming and J lost 9 bases, with 17 bases between them. CDR1 is SGHVS and CDR2 is FNYEAQ in the germline V gene. In DNA, the CDR3 is TGTGCCAGCAGCGTAGAGCGCTTAGGGGTTGAGCAGTTCTTC. Translation gives CASSVERLGVEQFF.